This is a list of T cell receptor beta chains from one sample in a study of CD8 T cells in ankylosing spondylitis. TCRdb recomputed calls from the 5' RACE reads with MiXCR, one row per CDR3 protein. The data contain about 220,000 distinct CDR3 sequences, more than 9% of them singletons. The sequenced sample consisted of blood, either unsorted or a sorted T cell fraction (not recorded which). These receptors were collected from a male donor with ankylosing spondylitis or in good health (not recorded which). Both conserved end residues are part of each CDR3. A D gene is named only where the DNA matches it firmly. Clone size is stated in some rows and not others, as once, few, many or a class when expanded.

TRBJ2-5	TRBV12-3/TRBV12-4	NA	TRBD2	CASSTRRGGIVPQETQYF
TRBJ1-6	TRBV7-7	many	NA	CASSFHFDVGNSPLHF
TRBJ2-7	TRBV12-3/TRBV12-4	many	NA	CASSLADFYEQYF
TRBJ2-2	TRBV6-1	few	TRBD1	CASSPDRVGELFF
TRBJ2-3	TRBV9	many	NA	CASSETPYSTDTQYF
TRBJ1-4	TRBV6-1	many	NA	CASSIGGEGEKLFF
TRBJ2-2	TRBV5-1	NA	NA	CASRSPGGAGELFF
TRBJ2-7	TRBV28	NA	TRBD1	CTSSSGQGPYEQYF
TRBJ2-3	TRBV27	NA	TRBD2	CASSDYRGTSGGRTDTQYF
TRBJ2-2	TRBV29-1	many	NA	CSVGHSGGRGGELFF
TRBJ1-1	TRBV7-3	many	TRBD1	CASSFDRDAEAFF
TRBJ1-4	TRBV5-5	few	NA	CASSSGPTTNEKLFF
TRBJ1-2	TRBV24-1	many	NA	CATSDSFYTGYTF
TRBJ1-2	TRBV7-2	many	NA	CASSPTGGANYGYTF
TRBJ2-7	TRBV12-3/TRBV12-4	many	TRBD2	CASSFTLGGEGYEQYF
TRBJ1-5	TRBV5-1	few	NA	CASPLKFNQPQHF
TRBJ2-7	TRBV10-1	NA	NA	CASSLPPWGEQYF
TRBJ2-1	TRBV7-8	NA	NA	CASSLAPGRGSYNEQFF
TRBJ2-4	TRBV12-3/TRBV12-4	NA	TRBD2	CASRKPSGGGGNIQYF
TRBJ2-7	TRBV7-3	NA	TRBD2	CASSLSGGFDEQYF
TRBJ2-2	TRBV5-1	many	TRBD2	CASTFIAGGNTGELFF
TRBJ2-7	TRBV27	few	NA	CASHGGLGQYF
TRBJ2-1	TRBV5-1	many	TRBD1	CASSVPGTANNEQFF
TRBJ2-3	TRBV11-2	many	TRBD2	CASSLVESGGTTSTDTQYF
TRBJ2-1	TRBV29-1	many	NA	CSVEDFQGYNEQFF
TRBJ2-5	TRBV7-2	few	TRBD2	CASSVSGGAGETQYF
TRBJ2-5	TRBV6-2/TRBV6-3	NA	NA	CASSYQLGGTLETQYF
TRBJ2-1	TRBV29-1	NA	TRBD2	CSVEEGASGRGFF
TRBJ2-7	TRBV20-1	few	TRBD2	CSASLTSGGAPVYLEQYF
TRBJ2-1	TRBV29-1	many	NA	CSVGGAVGNEQFF
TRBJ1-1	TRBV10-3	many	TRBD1	CAISAPGQGANPLNTEAFF
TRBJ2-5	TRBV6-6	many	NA	CASSRDLKETQYF
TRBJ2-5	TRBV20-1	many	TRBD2	CSARGKETQYF
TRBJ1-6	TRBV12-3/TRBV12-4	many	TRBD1	CASSLRDSQNSPLHF
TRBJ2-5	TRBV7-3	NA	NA	CASSFQGGRETQYF
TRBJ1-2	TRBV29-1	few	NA	CSVEGQFNNYGYTF
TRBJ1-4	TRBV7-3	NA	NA	CASSLPGQSTNEKLFF
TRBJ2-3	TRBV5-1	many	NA	CASSPEQGDADTQYF
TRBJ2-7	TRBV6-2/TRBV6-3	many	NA	CASSYVAHEQYF
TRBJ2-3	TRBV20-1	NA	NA	CSASGRRGPSTDTQYF
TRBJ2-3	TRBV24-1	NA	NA	CATSDQYSTDTQYF
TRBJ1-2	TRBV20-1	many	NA	CSASRGGETSYNYGYTF
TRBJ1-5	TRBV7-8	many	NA	CASSLGSADQPQHF
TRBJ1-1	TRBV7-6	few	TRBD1	CASSLGGQLNTEAFF
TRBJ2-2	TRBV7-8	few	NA	CASSSLAHFGELFF
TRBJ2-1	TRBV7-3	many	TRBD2	CASSKGLDNEQFF
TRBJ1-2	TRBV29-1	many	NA	CSVEWWSSNYGYTF
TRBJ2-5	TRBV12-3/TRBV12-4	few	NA	CASSFGVRETQYF
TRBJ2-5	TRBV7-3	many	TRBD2	CASSSGGGKETQYF
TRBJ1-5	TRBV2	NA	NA	CASSQVKPQHF
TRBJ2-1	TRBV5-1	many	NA	CASSLALQVYNEQFF
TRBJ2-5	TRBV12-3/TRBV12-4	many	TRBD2	CASSGGGGGQETQYF
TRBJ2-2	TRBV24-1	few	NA	CATSDLGPLTGELFF
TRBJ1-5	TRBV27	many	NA	CASSTQVGNQPQHF
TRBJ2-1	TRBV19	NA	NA	CASSRYGTAVYEQFF